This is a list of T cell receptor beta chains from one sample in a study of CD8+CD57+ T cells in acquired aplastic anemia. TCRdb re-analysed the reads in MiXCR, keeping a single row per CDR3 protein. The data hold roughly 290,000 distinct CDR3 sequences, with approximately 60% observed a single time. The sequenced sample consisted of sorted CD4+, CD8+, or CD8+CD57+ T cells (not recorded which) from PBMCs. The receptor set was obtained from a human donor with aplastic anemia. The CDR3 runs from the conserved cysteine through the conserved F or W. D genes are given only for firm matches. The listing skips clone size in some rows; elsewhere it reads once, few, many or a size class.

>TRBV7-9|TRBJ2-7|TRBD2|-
CASSMGLADPSYEQYF
TGTGCCAGCAGCATGGGACTAGCGGACCCGTCCTACGAGCAGTACTTC
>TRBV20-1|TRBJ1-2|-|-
CSALREDYGYTF
TGCAGTGCTTTAAGGGAGGACTATGGCTACACCTTC
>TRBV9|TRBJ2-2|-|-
CARSYRLGDTGELFF
TGTGCCCGCAGTTACCGTCTCGGGGACACCGGGGAGCTGTTTTTT
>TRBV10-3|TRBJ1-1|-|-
CATGSDFGTEAFF
TGTGCCACCGGCAGTGATTTCGGGACTGAAGCTTTCTTT
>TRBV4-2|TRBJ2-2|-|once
CASSSDQGFTGELFF
TGTGCCAGCAGCTCAGATCAGGGGTTCACCGGGGAGCTGTTTTTT
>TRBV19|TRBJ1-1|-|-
CASSIPGVGTEAFF
TGTGCCAGTAGTATTCCGGGGGTAGGCACTGAAGCTTTCTTT
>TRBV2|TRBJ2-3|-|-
CAGSALSNQPQYF
TGTGCCGGCAGTGCCCTTAGCAATCAGCCCCAGTATTTT
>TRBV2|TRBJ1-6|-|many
CASSLSSPLHF
TGTGCCAGCAGTCTCAGTTCACCCCTCCACTTT
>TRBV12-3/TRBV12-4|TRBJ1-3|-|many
CASMAAGSGNTIYF
TGTGCCAGCATGGCCGCCGGTTCGGGAAACACCATATATTTT
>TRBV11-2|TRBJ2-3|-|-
CASSLEYGSREYF
TGTGCCAGCAGCTTAGAGTACGGGTCCAGGGAGTATTTT
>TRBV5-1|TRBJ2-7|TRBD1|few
CASSPGPGGNEQYF
TGCGCCAGCAGCCCAGGGCCAGGGGGCAACGAGCAGTACTTC
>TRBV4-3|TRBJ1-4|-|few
CASSQTVDEKLFF
TGCGCCAGCAGCCAGACTGTGGATGAAAAACTGTTTTTT
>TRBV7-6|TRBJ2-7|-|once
CASSLDGSSIYEQYF
TGTGCCAGCAGCTTAGATGGTAGCAGCATCTACGAGCAGTACTTC
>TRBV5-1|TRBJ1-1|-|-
CASSLDISEAFF
TGCGCCAGCAGCTTGGACATCTCTGAAGCTTTCTTT
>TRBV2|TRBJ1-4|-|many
CASSERAYLEKLFF
TGTGCCAGCAGTGAACGGGCCTATCTAGAAAAACTGTTTTTT
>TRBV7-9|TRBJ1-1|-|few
CASSSDRLTEAFF
TGTGCCAGCAGCTCCGACAGGTTGACTGAAGCTTTCTTT
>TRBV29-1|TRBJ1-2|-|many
CSVVLPNYGYTF
TGCAGCGTTGTGCTCCCTAACTATGGCTACACCTTC
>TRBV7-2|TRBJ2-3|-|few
CASSLSPGDTQYF
TGTGCCAGCAGCTTAAGTCCAGGAGATACGCAGTATTTT
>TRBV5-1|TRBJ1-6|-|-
CASSLSDNSPLHF
TGCGCCAGCAGCTTGTCGGATAATTCACCCCTCCACTTT
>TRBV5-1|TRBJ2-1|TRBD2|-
CASKRLADEQFF
TGTGCCAGCAAGAGACTAGCGGATGAGCAGTTCTTC
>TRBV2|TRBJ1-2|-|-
CASSPSATSYGYTF
TGTGCCAGCAGTCCATCGGCAACATCCTATGGCTACACCTTC
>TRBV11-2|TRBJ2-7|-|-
CASSPRNYEQYF
TGTGCCAGCAGCCCACGCAACTACGAGCAGTACTTC
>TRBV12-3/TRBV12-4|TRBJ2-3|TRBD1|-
CASSTTGGGTDTQYF
TGTGCCAGCAGCACCACAGGGGGCGGCACAGATACGCAGTATTTT
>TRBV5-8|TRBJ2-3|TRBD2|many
CASSSKTSGGLDTQYF
TGTGCCAGCAGCTCCAAGACTAGCGGGGGGTTGGATACGCAGTATTTT
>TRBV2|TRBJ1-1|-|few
CASSESPGLEAFF
TGTGCCAGCAGTGAATCCCCGGGTCTTGAAGCTTTCTTT
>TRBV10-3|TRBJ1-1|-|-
CAISEQGVNTEAFF
TGTGCCATCAGTGAACAGGGAGTGAACACTGAAGCTTTCTTT
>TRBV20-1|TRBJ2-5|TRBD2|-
CSTLAGETQYF
TGCAGTACACTAGCGGGAGAGACCCAGTACTTC
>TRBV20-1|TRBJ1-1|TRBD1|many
CSARDGTVMNTEAFF
TGCAGTGCTAGAGATGGGACAGTGATGAACACTGAAGCTTTCTTT
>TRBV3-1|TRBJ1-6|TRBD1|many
CASSQVKSGDRGSSPLHF
TGTGCCAGCAGCCAAGTGAAAAGCGGGGACAGGGGTTCGTCACCCCTCCACTTT
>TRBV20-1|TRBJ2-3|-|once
CSAKSGTDTQYF
TGCAGTGCCAAATCCGGGACAGATACGCAGTATTTT
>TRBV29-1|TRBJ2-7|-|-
CSVGQSYEQYF
TGCAGCGTCGGACAGTCCTACGAGCAGTACTTC
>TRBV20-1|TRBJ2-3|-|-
CSAQEATQYF
TGCAGTGCCCAAGAGGCCACGCAGTATTTT
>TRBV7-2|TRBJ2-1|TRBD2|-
CASSSGTSGRVEQFF
TGTGCCAGCAGCTCTGGGACTAGCGGGAGGGTTGAGCAGTTCTTC
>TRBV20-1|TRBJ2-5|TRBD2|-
CSASGLAEETQYF
TGCAGTGCTAGTGGACTAGCGGAAGAGACCCAGTACTTC
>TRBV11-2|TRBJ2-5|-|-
CASSLGSGLQYF
TGTGCCAGCAGCTTAGGTTCTGGCCTACAGTACTTC
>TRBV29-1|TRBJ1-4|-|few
CSVGREGELFF
TGCAGCGTAGGGAGGGAGGGCGAACTGTTTTTT
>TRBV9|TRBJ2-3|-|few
CASRGRSTDTQYF
TGTGCCAGCAGAGGCCGTAGCACAGATACGCAGTATTTT
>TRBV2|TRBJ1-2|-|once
CASSEDSQYGYTF
TGTGCCAGCAGTGAGGACAGCCAATATGGCTACACCTTC
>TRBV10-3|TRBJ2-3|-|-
CAISESASPSTDTQYF
TGTGCCATCAGTGAGTCAGCTAGTCCGAGCACAGATACGCAGTATTTT
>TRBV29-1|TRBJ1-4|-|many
CSVKREANEKLFF
TGCAGCGTGAAGCGAGAGGCTAATGAAAAACTGTTTTTT
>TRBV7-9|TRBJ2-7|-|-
CASSLAIWDYEQYF
TGTGCCAGCAGCTTAGCGATTTGGGACTACGAGCAGTACTTC
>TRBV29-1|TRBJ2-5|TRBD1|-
CSAVSPGGWETQYF
TGCAGCGCGGTTTCACCAGGGGGCTGGGAGACCCAGTACTTC